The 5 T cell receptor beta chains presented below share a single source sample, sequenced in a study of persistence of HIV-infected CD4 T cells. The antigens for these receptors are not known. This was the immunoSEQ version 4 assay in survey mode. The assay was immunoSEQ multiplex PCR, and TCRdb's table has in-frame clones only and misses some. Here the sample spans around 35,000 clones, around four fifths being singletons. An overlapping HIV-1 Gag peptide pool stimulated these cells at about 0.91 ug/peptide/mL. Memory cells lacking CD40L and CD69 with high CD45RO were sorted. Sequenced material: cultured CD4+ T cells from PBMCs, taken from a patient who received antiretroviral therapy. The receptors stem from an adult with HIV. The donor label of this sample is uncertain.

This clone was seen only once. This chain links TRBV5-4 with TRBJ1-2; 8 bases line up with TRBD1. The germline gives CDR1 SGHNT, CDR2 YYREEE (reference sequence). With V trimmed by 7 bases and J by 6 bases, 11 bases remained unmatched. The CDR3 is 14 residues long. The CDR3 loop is CASVPGGAIDGYTF. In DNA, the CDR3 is TGTGCCAGCGTCCCAGGGGGCGCGATAGATGGCTACACCTTC.

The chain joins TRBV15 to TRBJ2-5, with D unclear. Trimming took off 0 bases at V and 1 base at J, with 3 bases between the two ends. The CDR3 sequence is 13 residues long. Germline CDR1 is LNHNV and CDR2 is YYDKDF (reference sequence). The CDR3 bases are TGTGCCACCAGCAGAGATCCCCAAGAGACCCAGTACTTC. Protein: CATSRDPQETQYF.

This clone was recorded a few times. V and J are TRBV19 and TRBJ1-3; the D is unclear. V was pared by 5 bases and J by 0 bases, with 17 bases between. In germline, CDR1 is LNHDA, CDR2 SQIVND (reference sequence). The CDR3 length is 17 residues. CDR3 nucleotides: TGTGCCAGTAGTTGGGGAGGGCCTGTCAACTCTGGAAACACCATATATTTT. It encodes CASSWGGPVNSGNTIYF.

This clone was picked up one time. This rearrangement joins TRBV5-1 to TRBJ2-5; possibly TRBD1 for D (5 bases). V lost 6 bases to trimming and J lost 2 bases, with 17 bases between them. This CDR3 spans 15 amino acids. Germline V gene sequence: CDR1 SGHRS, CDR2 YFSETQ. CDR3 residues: CASTTDGQTQETQYF. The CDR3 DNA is TGCGCCAGCACCACTGACGGACAAACACAAGAGACCCAGTACTTC. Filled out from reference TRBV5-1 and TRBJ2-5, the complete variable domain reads KAGVTQTPRYLIKTRGQQVTLSCSPISGHRSVSWYQQTPGQGLQFLFEYFSETQRNKGNFPGRFSGRQFSNSRSEMNVSTLELGDSALYLCASTTDGQTQETQYFGPGTRLLVL.

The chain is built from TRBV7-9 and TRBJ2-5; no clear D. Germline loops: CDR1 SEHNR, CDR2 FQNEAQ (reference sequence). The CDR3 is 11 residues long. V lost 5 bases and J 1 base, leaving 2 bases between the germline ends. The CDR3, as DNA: TGTGCCAGCAGCGCCCAAGAGACCCAGTACTTC. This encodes CASSAQETQYF.